One sample yielded the 26 T cell receptor beta chains listed below, sequenced in a study of regulatory T cells in long-lasting Graves disease. Time point: newly diagnosed GD, antithyroid drugs for less than 3 months. PBMC-derived RNA was used for the TCR library. Building the TCR beta libraries relied on iRepertoire HTBI primers, and CDR3 regions underwent Arm-PCR. TCRdb re-called the multiplex PCR reads with MiXCR, one entry per CDR3 protein. This sample has about 350,000 distinct CDR3 sequences, with over 15% found just once. These sequences were also reported in another study, on T cells in Graves' hyperthyroidism and ophthalmopathy.

Sequenced material: peripheral blood mononuclear cells (PBMCs), taken at new diagnosis, from a patient treated with antithyroid drugs. The receptors stem from a man aged 35 to 55 with Graves disease.

This clonotype was counted at least ten times. This chain uses TRBV18 with TRBJ2-3; D gene ambiguous. V was pared by 4 bases and J by 0 bases, with 11 bases between. There are 15 residues in the CDR3. The germline gives CDR1 KGHSH, CDR2 LQKENI. CDR3 sequence reads: CASSRRRSSTDTQYF. The CDR3 DNA is TGTGCCAGCTCACGTCGACGGTCTAGCACAGATACGCAGTATTTT.

This clonotype was seen repeatedly, ten times or more. The V and J genes are TRBV28 and TRBJ2-5, with D unclear. The ends were cut back, 1 base at V and 0 bases at J, with 6 bases in the middle. Looked up from germline, CDR1 is MDHEN and CDR2 is SYDVKM. This CDR3 contains 14 residues. CDR3 sequence: CASSLSGHQETQYF. Here the CDR3 DNA reads TGTGCCAGCAGTTTATCGGGCCACCAAGAGACCCAGTACTTC.

This clonotype came up many times. The genes are TRBV28 and TRBJ1-4, with D uncertain. The V and J ends lost 4 bases and 7 bases respectively, with 16 bases between them. The germline CDR1 and CDR2 sequences are MDHEN and SYDVKM. The CDR3 extends over 15 amino acids. The CDR3 spells CASSSPVIRAEKLFF. CDR3 sequence (DNA): TGTGCCAGCAGTTCCCCGGTTATACGCGCTGAAAAACTGTTTTTT.

The chain is built from TRBV5-1 and TRBJ2-1, with TRBD2 matching over 8 bases. J gave up 7 bases and V 0 bases, and 12 bases lay outside the gene matches. The germline V gene has CDR1 SGHRS and CDR2 YFSETQ. The CDR3 sequence is 17 residues long. CDR3 nucleotide sequence: TGCGCCAGCAGCTTGGTTGGGGGTGCGGGGGGTTCGAATGAGCAGTTCTTC. Encoded protein: CASSLVGGAGGSNEQFF.

This clonotype has ten or more counts. The chain couples TRBV6-1 to TRBJ1-5; a weak D match, TRBD1 (5 bases). The CDR3 has 15 residues. Germline lookup yields CDR1 MNHNS and CDR2 SASEGT. Trimming left V 7 bases short and J 4 bases short, with 17 bases between. The CDR3 spells CASNPLGALNQPQHF. In nucleotides, the CDR3 is TGTGCCAGCAACCCCCTTGGGGCCCTAAATCAGCCCCAGCATTTT.

This clonotype was seen only a few times. The chain employs TRBV6-4 and TRBJ2-5; TRBD2 agrees at 15 bases. Germline V gene sequence: CDR1 MRHNA, CDR2 SNTAGT. The CDR3 is made up of 16 amino acids. J lost 2 bases, V lost 2 bases, and 0 bases had no gene match. The CDR3 nucleotides are TGTGCCAGCAGTGACGGGACTAGCGGGGGGCAAGAGACCCAGTACTTC. It specifies CASSDGTSGGQETQYF.

The rearrangement links TRBV10-1 to TRBJ2-7; D is perhaps TRBD1 (5 bases). V lost 2 bases to trimming and J lost 6 bases, with 11 bases between them. Germline V gene lookup returns CDR1 WNHNN and CDR2 SYGVQD (reference sequence). This CDR3 spans 13 amino acids. Here the CDR3 reads CASSEQGAGEQYF. For the CDR3, the DNA is TGCGCCAGCAGTGAGCAGGGCGCAGGCGAGCAGTACTTC.

The chain uses TRBV3-1 and TRBJ1-3, with D perhaps matching TRBD1 (5 bases). The CDR3 is 14 residues long. Trimming took 0 bases from V and 4 from J, leaving 7 bases between them. Germline V CDR1 and CDR2: LGHDT, YNNKEL (reference sequence). In nucleotides, the CDR3 is TGTGCCAGCAGCCAAGACCAGGGAGGAAACACCATATATTTT. This sequence encodes CASSQDQGGNTIYF.

This clonotype has a count of ten or more. J is TRBJ1-4 and V is TRBV29-1; D uncertain. CDR3 size: 12 residues. CDR1 is SQVTM, CDR2 ANQGSEA, per germline. The germline V and J ends were trimmed by 5 bases and 4 bases, with 8 bases remaining between them. CDR3 loop: CSVRQNNEKLFF. CDR3 bases: TGCAGCGTTAGGCAGAATAATGAAAAACTGTTTTTT.

This clonotype has a count of ten or more. V is TRBV2 and J is TRBJ2-7, with 8 nucleotides matching TRBD1. The CDR3 covers 14 residues. Losses at the gene ends were 7 bases for V and 1 base for J; bases not matched to a gene: 6. Germline values: CDR1 SNHLY, CDR2 FYNNEI. The CDR3 loop reads CASTLTGASYEQYF. CDR3 DNA sequence: TGTGCCAGCACCTTGACAGGGGCATCCTACGAGCAGTACTTC. The full variable domain, its missing parts supplied by reference TRBV2 and TRBJ2-7, is EPEVTQTPSHQVTQMGQEVILRCVPISNHLYFYWYRQILGQKVEFLVSFYNNEISEKSEIFDDQFSVERPDGSNFTLKIRSTKLEDSAMYFCASTLTGASYEQYFGPGTRLTVT.

In this sample, this clonotype turned up many times. This chain links TRBV11-2 with TRBJ2-7; no firm D call. Germline V gene sequence: CDR1 SGHAT, CDR2 FQNNGV. This CDR3 spans 13 amino acids. V lost 1 base, J lost 2 bases, and 6 bases lay in between. The CDR3 region is CASSLGQPYEQYF. CDR3 nucleotide sequence: TGTGCCAGCAGCTTAGGGCAGCCCTACGAGCAGTACTTC.

This clonotype was recorded a few times. J is TRBJ2-3 and V is TRBV6-2 or TRBV6-3; the D call may be TRBD1 or TRBD2 (6 bases each). V lost 5 bases, J lost 2 bases, and 17 bases lay in between. Looked up from germline, CDR1 is MNHEY and CDR2 is SVGEGT. This CDR3 region has 16 residues. CDR3 DNA sequence: TGTGCCAGCAGTCTTTGGGGGACGGGGGCCACAGATACGCAGTATTTT. Amino acids: CASSLWGTGATDTQYF.

There are many counts of this clonotype. This chain connects TRBV12-3 or TRBV12-4 to TRBJ1-1; TRBD1 aligns across 11 bases. This CDR3 has 18 residues. V was pared by 5 bases and J by 0 bases, with 11 bases of the junction left unmatched. The CDR3 protein is CASSSARTGGLLNTEAFF. CDR3 bases: TGTGCCAGCAGTAGTGCTCGGACAGGGGGCTTATTGAACACTGAAGCTTTCTTT.

Only a few counts were recorded for this clonotype. The rearrangement uses TRBV28 and TRBJ2-7, with D perhaps given as TRBD1 or TRBD2 (5 bases each). From germline, CDR1 is MDHEN and CDR2 SYDVKM. The CDR3 has 15 amino acids. V was cut by 6 bases and J by 0 bases, with 15 bases left in between. In DNA, the CDR3 is TGTGCCAGCAGCCTCCCCTGGGGGAGCTCCTACGAGCAGTACTTC. This gives the protein CASSLPWGSSYEQYF.

This clonotype has a count of ten or more. V gene TRBV20-1 combines with J gene TRBJ2-5; 7 positions match TRBD1. The junction had 3 bases not matched to a gene; V was cut back by 4 bases and J by 1 base. Germline V CDR1 and CDR2: DFQATT, SNEGSKA (reference sequence). This CDR3 has 13 amino acids. The CDR3 spells CSAKGQVQETQYF. Written as DNA, the CDR3 is TGCAGTGCTAAAGGACAGGTCCAAGAGACCCAGTACTTC.

This clonotype has at least ten counts. The V and J genes are TRBV6-5 and TRBJ1-1; D remains ambiguous. The V gene lost 0 bases and the J gene lost 3 bases, with 8 bases spanning the gap. The CDR3 spans 14 residues. Germline V gene lookup returns CDR1 MNHEY and CDR2 SVGAGI. The DNA of the CDR3 is TGTGCCAGCAGTTACTCTGGATTGTACACTGAAGCTTTCTTT. Protein: CASSYSGLYTEAFF.

This clonotype was counted a few times. CDR3 in amino acids: CASSHSGQGYEQYF. The CDR3 region has the DNA TGCGCCAGCAGCCACTCGGGACAGGGCTACGAGCAGTACTTC. This chain uses TRBV4-1 with TRBJ2-7, with 9 nucleotides matching TRBD1. The CDR3 length is 14 residues. V shed 3 bases, J shed 3 bases, and the junction held 3 bases outside the gene matches. Germline CDR1 reads MGHRA; CDR2 reads YSYEKL.

This clonotype was counted between two and nine times. This sequence joins TRBV28 and TRBJ1-4, with a tentative D call TRBD1 (6 bases). Per the germline V gene, CDR1 is MDHEN and CDR2 is SYDVKM. V shed 3 bases and J shed 8 bases, with 13 bases lying between them. The CDR3 contains 14 residues. The CDR3 sequence: CASSFRRGNEKLFF. As DNA, the CDR3 is TGTGCCAGCAGTTTTCGGAGGGGGAACGAAAAACTGTTTTTT.

The gene calls are TRBV20-1 and TRBJ2-1, with 9 positions matching TRBD2. Germline assignment: CDR1 DFQATT and CDR2 SNEGSKA (reference sequence). This CDR3 contains 16 residues. V lost 0 bases to trimming and J lost 8 bases; unmatched junction nucleotides: 11. The CDR3 coding sequence is TGCAGTGCTAGAGATTTTGCTAGCGGGGTTTGGGATGAGCAGTTCTTC. Translating gives CSARDFASGVWDEQFF.

The sample holds many counts of this clonotype. V gene TRBV10-3 combines with J gene TRBJ1-1; D ambiguous. Trimming left V 10 bases short and J 3 bases short, with 15 bases between. This CDR3 region has 13 residues. Germline V CDR1 and CDR2: ENHRY, SYGVKD. CDR3 amino acids: CATSRGEDTEAFF. CDR3 in DNA: TGTGCCACCTCCCGGGGTGAGGACACTGAAGCTTTCTTT.

This clonotype was detected ten times or more. This chain joins TRBV5-4 and TRBJ1-1; weak D call: TRBD1 (5 bases). Trimming pared 1 base from V and 0 bases from J, leaving 10 bases between. Germline-derived CDR1 and CDR2 are SGHNT and YYREEE (reference sequence). This CDR3 has 15 residues. The CDR3 sequence: CASSLLTALNTEAFF. Here the CDR3 DNA reads TGTGCCAGCAGCTTGTTGACAGCCCTGAACACTGAAGCTTTCTTT.

This rearrangement joins TRBV28 to TRBJ1-5, with TRBD1 matching over 10 bases. With 3 bases clipped from V and 9 bases from J, the junction kept 8 bases outside the gene matches. Germline loops: CDR1 MDHEN, CDR2 SYDVKM. CDR3 size: 15 residues. The CDR3 protein is CASSLLGTGVRPQHF. CDR3 DNA sequence: TGTGCCAGCAGTTTGCTCGGGACAGGGGTAAGGCCCCAGCATTTT.

This clonotype was counted at least ten times. The chain carries TRBV3-1 and TRBJ1-1; 8 bases map to TRBD1. CDR3 length equals 15 residues. Germline-derived CDR1 and CDR2 are LGHDT and YNNKEL (reference sequence). With V trimmed by 3 bases and J by 3 bases, 6 bases remained unmatched. For the CDR3, the DNA is TGTGCCAGCAGCCAGGCCCGACAGGGGCACACTGAAGCTTTCTTT. Translating gives CASSQARQGHTEAFF.

This clonotype was seen many times. The chain has TRBV28 and TRBJ2-7, with D unresolved. Trimming removed 1 base from V and 2 bases from J, with 3 bases in between. This CDR3 has 12 amino acids. The germline CDR1 and CDR2 sequences are MDHEN and SYDVKM. CDR3 protein: CASSLYAYEQYF. The DNA for the CDR3 is TGTGCCAGCAGTTTATATGCCTACGAGCAGTACTTC.

This clonotype was picked up one time. The gene calls are TRBV5-1 and TRBJ2-2; no firm D call. Germline assignment: CDR1 SGHRS and CDR2 YFSETQ. The ends were cut back, 0 bases at V and 1 base at J, with 10 bases in the middle. The CDR3 has 16 residues. CDR3 amino acids: CASSLVRTGNTGELFF. CDR3 bases: TGCGCCAGCAGCTTGGTTAGGACGGGGAACACCGGGGAGCTGTTTTTT. Full variable domain (rest looked up from reference TRBV5-1 and TRBJ2-2): KAGVTQTPRYLIKTRGQQVTLSCSPISGHRSVSWYQQTPGQGLQFLFEYFSETQRNKGNFPGRFSGRQFSNSRSEMNVSTLELGDSALYLCASSLVRTGNTGELFFGEGSRLTVL.

This clonotype appeared a few times. The gene calls are TRBV9 and TRBJ2-2; D not resolved. The V and J ends lost 3 bases and 5 bases respectively, with 17 bases between them. Germline assignment: CDR1 SGDLS and CDR2 YYNGEE. The CDR3 covers 16 residues. CDR3 DNA sequence: TGTGCCAGCAGCGCGGCTGTGGGGATCCGGACCGGGGAGCTGTTTTTT. The encoded protein is CASSAAVGIRTGELFF.